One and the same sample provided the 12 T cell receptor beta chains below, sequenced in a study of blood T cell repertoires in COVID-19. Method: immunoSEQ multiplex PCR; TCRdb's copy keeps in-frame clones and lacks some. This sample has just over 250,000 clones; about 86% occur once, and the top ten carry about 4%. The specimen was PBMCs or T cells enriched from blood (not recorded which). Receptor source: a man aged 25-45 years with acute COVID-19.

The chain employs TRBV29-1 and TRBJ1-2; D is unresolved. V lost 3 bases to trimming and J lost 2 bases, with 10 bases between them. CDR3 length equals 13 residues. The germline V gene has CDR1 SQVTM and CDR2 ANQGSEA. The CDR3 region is CSVDRGLNYGYTF. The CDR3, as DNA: TGCAGCGTTGATCGGGGATTGAACTATGGCTACACCTTC.

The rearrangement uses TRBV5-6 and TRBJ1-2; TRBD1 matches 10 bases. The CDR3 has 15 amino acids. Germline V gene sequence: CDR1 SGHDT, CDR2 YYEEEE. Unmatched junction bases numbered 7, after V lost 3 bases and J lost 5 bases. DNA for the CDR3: TGTGCCAGCAGCTGGAGACAGGGGGCTTTTTATGGCTACACCTTC. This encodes CASSWRQGAFYGYTF.

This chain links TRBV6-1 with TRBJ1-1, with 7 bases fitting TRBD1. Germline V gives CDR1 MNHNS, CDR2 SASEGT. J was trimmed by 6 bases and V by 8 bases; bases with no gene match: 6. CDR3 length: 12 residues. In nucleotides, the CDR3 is TGTGCCAGCCGTGGACAGGACTCTGAAGCTTTCTTT. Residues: CASRGQDSEAFF.

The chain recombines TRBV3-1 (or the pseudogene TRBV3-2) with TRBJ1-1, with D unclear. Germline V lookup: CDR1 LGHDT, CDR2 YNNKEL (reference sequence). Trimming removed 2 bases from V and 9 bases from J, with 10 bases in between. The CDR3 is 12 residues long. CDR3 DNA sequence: TGTGCCAGCAGCCAATTTGGCAGTAAAGCTTTCTTT. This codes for CASSQFGSKAFF.

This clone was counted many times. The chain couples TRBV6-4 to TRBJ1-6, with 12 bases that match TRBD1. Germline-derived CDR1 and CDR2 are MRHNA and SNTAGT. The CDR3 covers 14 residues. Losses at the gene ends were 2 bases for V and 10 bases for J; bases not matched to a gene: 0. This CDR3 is CASSDGTGGSPLHF. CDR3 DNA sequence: TGTGCCAGCAGTGACGGGACAGGGGGCTCACCCCTCCACTTT.

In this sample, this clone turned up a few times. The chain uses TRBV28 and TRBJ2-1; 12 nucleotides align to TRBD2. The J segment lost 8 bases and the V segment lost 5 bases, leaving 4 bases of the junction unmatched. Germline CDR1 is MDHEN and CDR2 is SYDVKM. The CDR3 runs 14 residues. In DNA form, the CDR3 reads TGTGCCAGCAGTAGACTAGCGGGGGTGTATGAGCAGTTCTTC. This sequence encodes CASSRLAGVYEQFF. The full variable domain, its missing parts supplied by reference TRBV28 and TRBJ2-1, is DVKVTQSSRYLVKRTGEKVFLECVQDMDHENMFWYRQDPGLGLRLIYFSYDVKMKEKGDIPEGYSVSREKKERFSLILESASTNQTSMYLCASSRLAGVYEQFFGPGTRLTVL.

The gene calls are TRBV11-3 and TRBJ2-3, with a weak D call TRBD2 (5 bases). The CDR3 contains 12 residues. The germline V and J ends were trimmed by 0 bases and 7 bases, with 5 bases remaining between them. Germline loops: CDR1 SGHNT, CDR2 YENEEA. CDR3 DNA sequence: TGTGCCAGCAGCTTAGAGACTAATACGCAGTATTTT. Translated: CASSLETNTQYF.

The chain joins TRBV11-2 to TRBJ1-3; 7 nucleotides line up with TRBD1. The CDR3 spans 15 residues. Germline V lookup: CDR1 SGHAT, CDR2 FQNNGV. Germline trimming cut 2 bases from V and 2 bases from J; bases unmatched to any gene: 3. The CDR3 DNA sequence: TGTGCCAGCAGCTTAAGGGGGCCCACTGGAAACACCATATATTTT. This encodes CASSLRGPTGNTIYF.

CDR3 bases: TGTGCCAGCAGTTTAGGGACAGCTAATCAGCCCCAGCATTTT. Translation gives CASSLGTANQPQHF. J is TRBJ1-5 and V is TRBV27; 7 nucleotides line up with TRBD1. CDR1 and CDR2 (germline): MNHEY, SMNVEV (reference sequence). The CDR3 has 14 residues. The J segment lost 4 bases and the V segment lost 2 bases, leaving 2 bases of the junction unmatched.

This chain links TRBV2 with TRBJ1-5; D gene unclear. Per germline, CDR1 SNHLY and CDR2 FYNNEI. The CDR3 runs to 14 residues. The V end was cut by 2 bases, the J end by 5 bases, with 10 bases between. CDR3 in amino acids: CASSEYMEDQPQHF. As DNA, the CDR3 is TGTGCCAGCAGTGAATACATGGAGGATCAGCCCCAGCATTTT. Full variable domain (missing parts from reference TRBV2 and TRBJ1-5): EPEVTQTPSHQVTQMGQEVILRCVPISNHLYFYWYRQILGQKVEFLVSFYNNEISEKSEIFDDQFSVERPDGSNFTLKIRSTKLEDSAMYFCASSEYMEDQPQHFGDGTRLSIL.

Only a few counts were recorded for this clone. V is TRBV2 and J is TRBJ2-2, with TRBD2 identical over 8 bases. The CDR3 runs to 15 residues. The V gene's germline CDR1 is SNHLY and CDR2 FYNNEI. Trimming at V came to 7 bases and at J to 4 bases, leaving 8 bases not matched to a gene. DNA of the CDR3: TGTGCCAGCACCCGCATAGCGGGGACCACCGGGGAGCTGTTTTTT. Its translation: CASTRIAGTTGELFF.

This CDR3 is CASRPSASEKLFF. The CDR3 DNA reads as TGTGCCAGCAGGCCCTCTGCCAGTGAAAAACTGTTTTTT. The rearrangement uses TRBV12-3 or TRBV12-4 and TRBJ1-4, with no clear D. The CDR3 consists of 13 residues. Trimming pared 6 bases from V and 7 bases from J, leaving 12 bases between.